This TCR beta chain derives from a study of cytomegalovirus exposure and HLA in healthy donors. Notes on the study in general: Most TCR beta V segments were productive about 87% or about 30% of the time in an earlier analysis.

This clone was detected only once. Its antigen remains unknown. At one end the junction does not follow the germline gene, possibly because of a read error. The PCR was carried out with 60 Vbeta primers and 13 Jbeta primers. TCRdb's table, derived via immunoSEQ multiplex PCR, lists solely in-frame clones and lacks some. The sample includes 160,000 or so clones, 65% to 85% seen only once; the top ten take less than 2%. The sequenced sample consisted of PBMCs. The sequence derives from a woman between 18 and 30 years old in good health and CMV-seronegative.

CDR3 coding DNA: TGTGCCAGTAGTGCCTCGGCCCACGAGACAAGCTTC. This sequence encodes CASSASAHETSF. The V and J genes are TRBV19 and TRBJ1-2, with D unresolved. This CDR3 region has 12 residues. The germline V gene has CDR1 LNHDA and CDR2 SQIVND (reference sequence).